The 11 T cell receptor beta chains presented below share a single source sample, sequenced in a study of T-cell memory formation after mild COVID-19. TCRdb re-analysed the 5' RACE reads in MiXCR, keeping a single row per CDR3 protein. The table shows tens of thousands of distinct CDR3 sequences, with 10% to 12% occurring only once. Sequenced: PBMCs or a T cell subset sorted from them (not recorded which). These receptor sequences come from a man aged 18 to 29 who had mild COVID-19 (a few samples of this study predate the infection). Cell type and time point are not known.

This clonotype has more than one count but fewer than ten. The rearrangement uses TRBV25-1 and TRBJ1-6, with D possibly matching TRBD1 (6 bases). CDR3 length: 14 amino acids. Trimming pared 5 bases from V and 5 bases from J, leaving 10 bases between. Looked up from germline, CDR1 is MGHDK and CDR2 is SYGVNS. The DNA of the CDR3 is TGTGCCAGCAGTTGGACAGTTCATAATTCACCCCTCCACTTT. This translates into CASSWTVHNSPLHF.

This clonotype came up many times. The chain combines TRBV20-1 with TRBJ2-3; D gene ambiguous. The CDR3 is 14 amino acids. Deletions cut 0 bases from V and 1 base from J, with 8 bases between. CDR1 is DFQATT, CDR2 SNEGSKA, per germline (reference sequence). CDR3 in amino acids: CSARDAMGTDTQYF. The CDR3 nucleotides are TGCAGTGCTAGAGATGCGATGGGCACAGATACGCAGTATTTT.

The table lists this clonotype with many counts. The chain couples TRBV25-1 to TRBJ1-3, with D unresolved. Trimming removed 3 bases from V and 0 bases from J, with 12 bases in between. The germline gives CDR1 MGHDK, CDR2 SYGVNS. There are 16 residues in the CDR3. The CDR3 region is CASSDPGRSSGNTIYF. The CDR3, as DNA: TGTGCCAGCAGTGACCCTGGACGGTCCTCTGGAAACACCATATATTTT.

This clonotype has ten or more counts. V usage is TRBV28 and J usage is TRBJ1-5; D is undetermined. V gave up 3 bases and J gave up 13 bases, with 13 bases separating them. Per germline, CDR1 MDHEN and CDR2 SYDVKM. This CDR3 is 12 amino acids long. As DNA, the CDR3 is TGTGCCAGCAGTTTCCGGTCCCCCCAGCAGCATTTT. Encoded protein: CASSFRSPQQHF.

This clonotype was seen a few times. V usage is TRBV4-1 and J usage is TRBJ2-1; 11 bases line up with TRBD2. The germline V gene encodes CDR1 MGHRA and CDR2 YSYEKL. Unmatched junction bases numbered 9, after V lost 5 bases and J lost 9 bases. This CDR3 is 15 amino acids long. This CDR3 reads CASSYSGGAQGEQFF. CDR3 nucleotide sequence: TGCGCCAGCAGCTATAGCGGGGGGGCCCAGGGTGAGCAGTTCTTC.

V usage is TRBV10-3 and J usage is TRBJ2-3; no definite D call. CDR1 and CDR2 (germline): ENHRY, SYGVKD. The ends were cut back, 7 bases at V and 11 bases at J, with 13 bases in the middle. This CDR3 is built from 11 residues. The chain's CDR3 is CAITYNAEQYF. The DNA for the CDR3 is TGTGCCATCACCTATAACGCCGAGCAGTATTTT.

This clonotype was counted at least ten times. The chain employs TRBV4-3 and TRBJ1-4; D uncertain. The CDR3 has 15 amino acids. The V end lost 1 base, the J end lost 4 bases, and 10 bases lay between the germline ends. The germline V gene has CDR1 LGHNA and CDR2 YSLEER. CDR3 nucleotides: TGCGCCAGCAGCCAAGTGGCGGGATTTAATGAAAAACTGTTTTTT. Protein product: CASSQVAGFNEKLFF.

This clonotype was detected ten times or more. This rearrangement joins TRBV7-2 to TRBJ2-2; possible D gene TRBD1, 6 bases. Germline CDR1 SGHTA, CDR2 FQGNSA. The CDR3 extends over 15 amino acids. V was clipped by 2 bases and J by 2 bases, with 9 bases between them. CDR3 in amino acids: CASSLSGTNTGELFF. The CDR3 DNA is TGTGCCAGCAGCTTAAGTGGGACAAACACCGGGGAGCTGTTTTTT.

This clonotype was found many times. This chain links TRBV7-8 with TRBJ1-6; D uncertain. The germline V gene encodes CDR1 SGHVS and CDR2 FQNEAQ. Trimming cost V 5 bases and J 0 bases, with 17 bases left between them. There are 18 residues in the CDR3. CDR3 sequence: CASSNPITESSYNSPLHF. In nucleotides, the CDR3 is TGTGCCAGCAGCAATCCCATTACCGAGAGCTCCTATAATTCACCCCTCCACTTT. Full variable domain (remainder filled in from reference TRBV7-8 and TRBJ1-6): GAGVSQSPRYKVAKRGQDVALRCDPISGHVSLFWYQQALGQGPEFLTYFQNEAQLDKSGLPSDRFFAERPEGSVSTLKIQRTQQEDSAVYLCASSNPITESSYNSPLHFGNGTRLTVT.

The chain joins TRBV19 to TRBJ2-5; D uncertain. V lost 3 bases and J 1 base, leaving 9 bases between the germline ends. CDR1 and CDR2 (germline): LNHDA, SQIVND (reference sequence). The CDR3 consists of 14 residues. The CDR3, as DNA: TGTGCCAGTAGTATGACGGTTATCCAAGAGACCCAGTACTTC. This gives the protein CASSMTVIQETQYF.

Many counts were recorded for this clonotype. The J gene is TRBJ2-3, the V gene TRBV5-1, with 10 bases aligning to TRBD1. CDR1 and CDR2 from the germline V gene are SGHRS and YFSETQ. The CDR3 covers 16 residues. V dropped 2 bases and J dropped 6; count of bases not matched to a gene: 9. CDR3 protein: CASSFDPGTGADTQYF. CDR3 DNA: TGCGCCAGCAGCTTCGATCCCGGGACAGGGGCGGATACGCAGTATTTT.